These T cell receptor beta chains were read from a single sample in a study of human T cells and chemical hapten exposure. One entry per CDR3 protein results from TCRdb running MiXCR on the RACE reads. The sample carries roughly 130,000 distinct CDR3 sequences, 11% recorded once. This specimen was whole blood, taken in connection with sensitization to the hapten diphenylcyclopropenone (DPC). All receptors derive from a woman aged 50 to 60 with alopecia areata. Some clones in this sample may be carry-over from other donors' samples. The CDR3 runs from the conserved cysteine through the conserved F or W. D genes are given only for firm matches. Some rows mark clone size as missing; the rest say once, few, many or name a class of expanded clone.

v_call,clone_size,d_call,j_call,cdr3_nt,cdr3_aa
TRBV5-6,.,TRBD1,TRBJ1-5,TGTGCCAGCAGCGGGGGGACAGGCATGGGCAATCAGCCCCAGCATTTT,CASSGGTGMGNQPQHF
TRBV7-9,many,.,TRBJ1-4,TGTGCCAGCAGCACTCCAGGGGAACCTAATGAAAAACTGTTTTTT,CASSTPGEPNEKLFF
TRBV12-3/TRBV12-4,few,.,TRBJ2-7,TGTGCCAGCGCCAACACCCAGTCCTACGAGCAGTACTTC,CASANTQSYEQYF
TRBV18,.,.,TRBJ1-5,TGTGCCAGCTCAGATTATGGAGGCAATCAGCCCCAGCATTTT,CASSDYGGNQPQHF
TRBV4-2,many,.,TRBJ2-7,TGTGCCAGCAGCCAAGAAGCTGGGACTCCCTCCTACGAGCAGTACTTC,CASSQEAGTPSYEQYF
TRBV20-1,.,TRBD1,TRBJ1-1,TGCAGTGCTTTCGACAGGGGGTTACCGGAAGCTTTCTTT,CSAFDRGLPEAFF
TRBV9,.,.,TRBJ2-6,TGTGCCAGCAGCCCCGGTAGCTCTGGGGCCAACGTCCTGACTTTC,CASSPGSSGANVLTF
TRBV28,few,.,TRBJ1-6,TGTGCCAGCAGTTTGAAGGGGCATAATTCACCCCTCCACTTT,CASSLKGHNSPLHF
TRBV18,many,.,TRBJ2-7,TGTGCCAGCTCACCGGGGGGAAGCTCCTACGAGCAGTACTTC,CASSPGGSSYEQYF
TRBV7-2,.,.,TRBJ2-2,TGTGCCAGCAGCTCACTTGAGGGGGAGCTGTTTTTT,CASSSLEGELFF
TRBV2,few,.,TRBJ1-1,TGTGCCAGCAGCCCAGGGCCGGCTGAAGCTTTCTTT,CASSPGPAEAFF
TRBV20-1,many,.,TRBJ1-2,TGCAGTGCTAGACAGGGGACGAACTATGGCTACACCTTC,CSARQGTNYGYTF
TRBV6-2/TRBV6-3,few,TRBD2,TRBJ2-7,TGTGCCAGCAGGGGACTCGGCGGGAGCGAAGCCTACGAGCAGTACTTC,CASRGLGGSEAYEQYF
TRBV20-1,.,TRBD1,TRBJ1-2,TGCAGTGCTACCCCGGGACAGGGGGCGCATGGCTACACCTTC,CSATPGQGAHGYTF
TRBV4-3,few,.,TRBJ1-2,TGCGCCAGCAGCCAAGATAGGACGGCGCTTGCCACCTTC,CASSQDRTALATF
TRBV29-1,.,.,TRBJ2-3,TGCAGCGCCGAGACTAGCACAGATACGCAGTATTTT,CSAETSTDTQYF
TRBV20-1,many,TRBD1,TRBJ2-7,TGCAGTGCTAGATCCGACAGGGGGCAGTACGAGCAGTACTTC,CSARSDRGQYEQYF
TRBV29-1,.,.,TRBJ1-2,TGCAGCGTTATAAAGGAAGTGGGCTATGGCTACACCTTC,CSVIKEVGYGYTF
TRBV29-1,few,.,TRBJ2-1,TGCAGCGTTGCCTTCCCTGAGCAGTTCTTC,CSVAFPEQFF
TRBV20-1,.,TRBD1,TRBJ1-1,TGCAGTGCTAGAGATTGGACAGGACTGAACACTGAAGCTTTCTTT,CSARDWTGLNTEAFF
TRBV11-2,many,TRBD2,TRBJ2-2,TGTGCCAGCACCCCAGGACTAGCGGCCGTCACCGGGGAGCTGTTTTTT,CASTPGLAAVTGELFF
TRBV9,few,.,TRBJ2-2,TGTGCCAGCAGCCCAGATGGGGCCATGAACACCGGGGAGCTGTTTTTT,CASSPDGAMNTGELFF
TRBV6-6,many,.,TRBJ2-2,TGTGCCAGCAGTTACTTCAGGCTCTTAACCGGTACCGGGGAGCTGTTTTTT,CASSYFRLLTGTGELFF
TRBV29-1,few,TRBD1,TRBJ2-3,TGCAGCGTTAGTACAGGGGGCACAGATACGCAGTATTTT,CSVSTGGTDTQYF
TRBV24-1,few,.,TRBJ2-5,TGTGCCACCAGTGATCACCTCCCCGGACAGCAAGAGACCCAGTACTTC,CATSDHLPGQQETQYF
TRBV29-1,many,.,TRBJ2-3,TGCAGCGAAGAGATGGCAGGGCGGACAGATACGCAGTATTTT,CSEEMAGRTDTQYF
TRBV6-2/TRBV6-3,few,TRBD2,TRBJ2-1,TGTGCCAGCAGTTACTCGAGGACTAGCGGGAGCGGAAGGAATGAGCAGTTCTTC,CASSYSRTSGSGRNEQFF
TRBV5-5,many,.,TRBJ2-3,TGTGCCAGCAGCCTTCCGGACAGCACAGATACGCAGTATTTT,CASSLPDSTDTQYF
TRBV3-1,.,.,TRBJ1-6,TGTGCCAGCAGCCAGGTCACGGGCGATTCACCCCTCCACTTT,CASSQVTGDSPLHF
TRBV12-3/TRBV12-4,few,.,TRBJ1-1,TGTGCCAGCAGTTTTGACCGGGCAAGGACTGAAGCTTTCTTT,CASSFDRARTEAFF
TRBV29-1,few,.,TRBJ2-2,TGCAGCGTTGAAGGGCGAGGGGGGAACACCGGGGAGCTGTTTTTT,CSVEGRGGNTGELFF
TRBV9,few,.,TRBJ2-7,TGTGCCAGCAGCGTAGGCCCTGAAAAGGTCCACGAGCAGTACTTC,CASSVGPEKVHEQYF
TRBV3-1,many,.,TRBJ2-1,TGTGCCAGCAGCGCCACTAGGCTTAATGAGCAGTTCTTC,CASSATRLNEQFF
TRBV9,few,.,TRBJ2-2,TGTGCCAGCAGGGGCGGGCCCACGAACACCGGGGAGCTGTTTTTT,CASRGGPTNTGELFF
TRBV12-3/TRBV12-4,.,.,TRBJ1-5,TGTGCCAGCAGTACCGGGAGGCCCCAGCATTTT,CASSTGRPQHF
TRBV14,.,TRBD2,TRBJ2-1,TGTGCCAGCAGCCAAGGAGGGACTAGAGGGACCCATGAGCAGTTCTTC,CASSQGGTRGTHEQFF
TRBV10-3,.,TRBD2,TRBJ2-3,TGTGCCATCAGCTCTAGCGGGGGGTCCCTCTTGACAGATACGCAGTATTTT,CAISSSGGSLLTDTQYF
TRBV5-8,.,TRBD1,TRBJ1-2,TGTGCCAGCAGCTCACCCCCGGACAGGACTAACTATGGCTACACCTTC,CASSSPPDRTNYGYTF
TRBV3-1,many,TRBD1,TRBJ1-1,TGTGCCAGCAGCCGGACAGGGAACACTGAAGCTTTCTTT,CASSRTGNTEAFF
TRBV7-9,.,TRBD1,TRBJ1-1,TGTGCCAGCAGCTCCAGGGGGCGAGGTACTGAAGCTTTCTTT,CASSSRGRGTEAFF
TRBV7-2,.,.,TRBJ2-3,TGTGCCAGCAGCTACAGGGAATTCGGCACAGATACGCAGTATTTT,CASSYREFGTDTQYF
TRBV13,few,.,TRBJ2-1,TGTGCCAGCCGTAAAGAGGGCGCCAGCTACAATGAGCAGTTCTTC,CASRKEGASYNEQFF
TRBV7-2,.,.,TRBJ2-7,TGTGCCAGCAGCTTAGCGCCCGCGTACGAGCAGTACTTC,CASSLAPAYEQYF
TRBV20-1,many,.,TRBJ2-7,TGCAGTGCTCGGAAGGTTGTGGGACAAGGGTCGGGGGAGCAGTACTTC,CSARKVVGQGSGEQYF
TRBV12-3/TRBV12-4,.,TRBD2,TRBJ2-3,TGTGCCAGCAGTCTCGGGGAGGGCATCGGCGGGAGGAGAACAGATACGCAGTATTTT,CASSLGEGIGGRRTDTQYF
TRBV2,few,TRBD1,TRBJ2-7,TGTGCCAGCACCTCGAAGGACAGGGCATACGAGCAGTACTTC,CASTSKDRAYEQYF
TRBV3-1,few,.,TRBJ2-1,TGTGCCAGCAGCCAAGATTGGGGGCCGAGCTCCTACAATGAGCAGTTCTTC,CASSQDWGPSSYNEQFF
TRBV30,.,.,TRBJ2-1,TGTGCCTGGAGTCCGACCAAGGAGCAGTTCTTC,CAWSPTKEQFF
TRBV18,.,TRBD1,TRBJ1-1,TGTGCCAGCTCACAAGGGACAGGGCCTAGGAACACTGAAGCTTTCTTT,CASSQGTGPRNTEAFF
TRBV9,.,TRBD2,TRBJ2-1,TGTGCCAGCAGCGTCGGGACTAGCGGGAGGGTCCACAATGAGCAGTTCTTC,CASSVGTSGRVHNEQFF
TRBV7-8,many,.,TRBJ2-4,TGTGCCAGCAGTCGCCTAGAGGGGGGCGACGCGTATTACAAAAACATTCAGTACTTC,CASSRLEGGDAYYKNIQYF
TRBV7-9,.,.,TRBJ2-3,TGTGCCAGCAGATTCCAGGGCACGGCAGATACGCAGTATTTT,CASRFQGTADTQYF
TRBV12-3/TRBV12-4,few,.,TRBJ2-1,TGTGCCAGCAGTCAACCCCGGGACGGTGAGCAGTTCTTC,CASSQPRDGEQFF
TRBV5-1,.,TRBD1,TRBJ1-1,TGCGCCAGCAAGGAGGGGGCAACTGAAGCTTTCTTT,CASKEGATEAFF
TRBV12-3/TRBV12-4,few,TRBD1,TRBJ1-2,TGTGCCAGCAGGGGGACAGGGGGATCCTATGGCTACACCTTC,CASRGTGGSYGYTF
TRBV13,.,.,TRBJ1-2,TGTGCCAGCAGCTCCCGGCGGGAAGACTATGGCTACACCTTC,CASSSRREDYGYTF
TRBV4-3,.,.,TRBJ2-1,TGCGCCAGCAGCTGGGACCTCGGATCCTACAATGAGCAGTTCTTC,CASSWDLGSYNEQFF
TRBV15,many,TRBD2,TRBJ2-1,TGTGCCACCAGCAGAGTCCCGGGGGGGGGCAATGAGCAGTTCTTC,CATSRVPGGGNEQFF